These T cell receptor beta chains were read from a single sample in a study of T cell responses to AZD1222 COVID-19 vaccine. Only in-frame clones appear in the TCRdb table, and some are missing; sequencing was by immunoSEQ multiplex PCR. The repertoire holds about 190,000 clones, with approximately 90% as singletons. The sample in question was peripheral blood, obtained 28 days after the second dose of the MenACWY control vaccine. The receptors originated from an adult who received the MenACWY meningococcal vaccine as a control. Each CDR3 is given without its conserved first and last residue. Each record gives: J gene, CDR3 length, V gene, D gene, clone size, CDR3 protein. The D gene is left open where the match is weak. Part of the rows lack a size; the others show once, few, many or a class for expanded clones.

j_gene: TRBJ2-7; len: 11; v_gene: TRBV2; d_gene: TRBD2; abundance: .; CDR3aa: ASIGGGSYEQY
j_gene: TRBJ2-3; len: 11; v_gene: TRBV27; d_gene: .; abundance: .; CDR3aa: ASSFSAQGTQY
j_gene: TRBJ2-1; len: 15; v_gene: TRBV24-1; d_gene: .; abundance: .; CDR3aa: ATSDKLGRGSYNEQF
j_gene: TRBJ2-6; len: 11; v_gene: TRBV10-3; d_gene: TRBD1; abundance: .; CDR3aa: ATRGPGANVLT
j_gene: TRBJ2-1; len: 15; v_gene: TRBV27; d_gene: TRBD2; abundance: .; CDR3aa: ASSPTGRGPYDNEQF
j_gene: TRBJ2-7; len: 13; v_gene: TRBV10-2; d_gene: TRBD2; abundance: .; CDR3aa: ASSARREGRDEQY
j_gene: TRBJ1-1; len: 14; v_gene: TRBV10-3; d_gene: .; abundance: .; CDR3aa: AISESGRGASSGAF
j_gene: TRBJ2-1; len: 15; v_gene: TRBV3-1/TRBV3-2; d_gene: TRBD2; abundance: once; CDR3aa: ASSQGLLSGSNSGQF
j_gene: TRBJ1-2; len: 12; v_gene: TRBV28; d_gene: .; abundance: .; CDR3aa: ASSQGTGHKGYT
j_gene: TRBJ2-1; len: 14; v_gene: TRBV9; d_gene: TRBD2; abundance: .; CDR3aa: ASSVSGLAGLVEQF
j_gene: TRBJ1-2; len: 12; v_gene: TRBV28; d_gene: TRBD1; abundance: .; CDR3aa: ASSPPGQGAGYT
j_gene: TRBJ2-2; len: 10; v_gene: TRBV9; d_gene: .; abundance: .; CDR3aa: ASRLDTGELF
j_gene: TRBJ2-7; len: 16; v_gene: TRBV25-1; d_gene: TRBD1; abundance: .; CDR3aa: ASSGMIKIGDRHYEQY
j_gene: TRBJ1-2; len: 12; v_gene: TRBV7-9; d_gene: TRBD1; abundance: .; CDR3aa: ASNREGAGYGYT
j_gene: TRBJ1-6; len: 11; v_gene: TRBV6-5; d_gene: .; abundance: .; CDR3aa: ASREDLGSPLH
j_gene: TRBJ1-1; len: 10; v_gene: TRBV19; d_gene: .; abundance: few; CDR3aa: ASSQLGGYAR
j_gene: TRBJ2-2; len: 14; v_gene: TRBV19; d_gene: .; abundance: .; CDR3aa: ASSIFDFSNTGELF
j_gene: TRBJ2-1; len: 10; v_gene: TRBV6-5; d_gene: TRBD2; abundance: .; CDR3aa: ASSYIGTSLL
j_gene: TRBJ1-4; len: 13; v_gene: TRBV28; d_gene: TRBD1; abundance: .; CDR3aa: ASSPPTGLEAKLF
j_gene: TRBJ2-2; len: 12; v_gene: TRBV3-1/TRBV3-2; d_gene: .; abundance: .; CDR3aa: ASSQSPIPGELF
j_gene: TRBJ2-1; len: 12; v_gene: TRBV27; d_gene: .; abundance: once; CDR3aa: ASSLYPRLDEQF
j_gene: TRBJ2-3; len: 12; v_gene: TRBV28; d_gene: TRBD2; abundance: .; CDR3aa: ASIWTSGTDTQY